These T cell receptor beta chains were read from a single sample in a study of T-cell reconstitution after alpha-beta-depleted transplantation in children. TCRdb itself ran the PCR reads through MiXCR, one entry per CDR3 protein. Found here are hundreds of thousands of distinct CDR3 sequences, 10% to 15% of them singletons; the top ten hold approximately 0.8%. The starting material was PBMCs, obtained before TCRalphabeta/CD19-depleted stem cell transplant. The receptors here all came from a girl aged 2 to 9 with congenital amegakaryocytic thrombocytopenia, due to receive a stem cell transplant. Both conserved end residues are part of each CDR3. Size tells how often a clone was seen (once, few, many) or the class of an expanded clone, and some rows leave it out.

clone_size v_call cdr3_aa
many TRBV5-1 CASSPNAGPRDSPLHF
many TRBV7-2 CASSPTSGSLGEQFF
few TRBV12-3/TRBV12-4 CASRRTRGLSDTQYF
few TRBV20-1 CSSQGFGTDTQYF
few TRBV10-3 CAISGGPGGITEAFF
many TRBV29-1 CSVVEFDYLNNEQFF
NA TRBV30 CAWGGLADTGELFF
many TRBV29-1 CSVEDGRSGANVLTF
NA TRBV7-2 CASSLVVRQPDEQFF
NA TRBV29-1 CSGATWTRVNTDTQYF
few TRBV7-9 CASSLGIYYEQYF
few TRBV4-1 CASSQGLAGSYSYEQYF
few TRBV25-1 CASSEGGTGRNIQYF
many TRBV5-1 CASSLVGYREQYF
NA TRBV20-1 CSAPLSSAYGYNEQFF
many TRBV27 CASGGVSYEQYF
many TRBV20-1 CSATPIVTAPVFEAFF
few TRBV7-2 CASSLGSGSGELFF
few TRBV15 CATSRENSPAYF
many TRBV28 CASSFTGASTDTQYF
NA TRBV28 CASSSLSGDNEQYF
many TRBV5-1 CASSLEGQTGELFF
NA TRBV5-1 CASSLAPGLAGGEQFF
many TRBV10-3 CAMTHVLNSPLHF
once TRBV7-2 CASSPRQGNMHGYTF
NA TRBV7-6 CASSSDRGLGNEQFF
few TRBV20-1 CSARAGGSNQPQHF
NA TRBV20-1 CSVPLPYEQYF
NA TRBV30 CAWTDRVFGQPQHF
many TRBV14 CASSQDRGAEQFF
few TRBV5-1 CASSLTSEYEQYF
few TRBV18 CASSPGLGFGNTEAFF
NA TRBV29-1 CSADNPITGELFF
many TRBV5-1 CASSLEDRPGELFF
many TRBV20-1 CSARDTRDPSYEQYF